These 27 T cell receptor beta chains originate from one sample sequenced in a study of shared clonotypes between healthy human individuals. In the naive CD8 group, cells lacked CD45RO and were positively selected for CCR7, so terminally differentiated effector memory CD45RA+ cells were left out. Some clones are missing from TCRdb's copy, which holds only in-frame ones; the method was immunoSEQ multiplex PCR. The sample shows roughly 1,800,000 clones, roughly 95% of them seen only once. Sample: naive CD8+ T cells sorted from blood. The receptors were sampled from a young man in good health.

This rearrangement joins TRBV6-1 to TRBJ2-1; D uncertain. This CDR3 is built from 15 residues. Trimming left V 2 bases short and J 8 bases short, with 16 bases between. The germline V gene encodes CDR1 MNHNS and CDR2 SASEGT. DNA of the CDR3: TGTGCCAGCAGTGAATTTGGCTTTTTAGGTGATGAGCAGTTCTTC. It is translated as CASSEFGFLGDEQFF.

This rearrangement joins TRBV11-2 to TRBJ1-1; D remains unclear. The germline CDR1 and CDR2 sequences are SGHAT and FQNNGV. The V end was cut by 4 bases, the J end by 2 bases, with 23 bases between. This CDR3 is built from 18 residues. DNA of the CDR3: TGTGCCAGCAGCTACAACCCCGGGCGGGCCGGACTTAACACTGAAGCTTTCTTT. Residues: CASSYNPGRAGLNTEAFF.

V gene TRBV7-9 combines with J gene TRBJ2-2, with TRBD2 as a possible D gene (5 bases). Germline CDR1 reads SEHNR; CDR2 reads FQNEAQ (reference sequence). The CDR3 contains 15 residues. The ends were cut back, 10 bases at V and 6 bases at J, with 21 bases in the middle. The chain's CDR3 is CATSAVASPPGELFF. The CDR3 nucleotides read TGTGCCACCTCCGCGGTAGCTAGCCCCCCCGGGGAGCTGTTTTTT.

The chain couples TRBV11-2 to TRBJ1-1, with no clear D. The CDR3 spans 14 residues. V was shortened by 3 bases and J by 1 base, with 9 bases between the two germline ends. Per germline, CDR1 SGHAT and CDR2 FQNNGV. Here the CDR3 DNA reads TGTGCCAGCAGCTTGATGGGTGCGAACACTGAAGCTTTCTTT. This translates into CASSLMGANTEAFF.

V is TRBV28 and J is TRBJ1-3, with D uncertain. Trimming pared 2 bases from V and 4 bases from J, leaving 6 bases between. This CDR3 is 13 amino acids long. Germline assignment: CDR1 MDHEN and CDR2 SYDVKM. The CDR3 DNA is TGTGCCAGCAGTTTAGCTGAAGGAAACACCATATATTTT. This gives the protein CASSLAEGNTIYF.

The V call is TRBV6-5, the J call TRBJ1-2; D gene uncertain. The V gene lost 2 bases and the J gene lost 4 bases, with 11 bases spanning the gap. The germline CDR1 and CDR2 sequences are MNHEY and SVGAGI. This CDR3 has 14 amino acids. The CDR3 spells CASSYSVGFYGYTF. The CDR3 nucleotides are TGTGCCAGCAGTTACAGCGTAGGGTTCTATGGCTACACCTTC.

The chain links TRBV7-3 to TRBJ2-7; D not certain. CDR1 SGHTA and CDR2 FQGTGA come from the germline V gene. The CDR3 covers 15 residues. V gave up 5 bases and J gave up 2 bases, with 16 bases separating them. In DNA form, the CDR3 reads TGTGCCAGCAGCCGGCTTGACTCCCCTGCCTACGAGCAGTACTTC. Amino acids: CASSRLDSPAYEQYF.

The gene calls are TRBV7-6 and TRBJ2-2; TRBD2 is a possible D gene (6 bases). CDR1 SGHVS and CDR2 FNYEAQ come from the germline V gene. This CDR3 has 12 amino acids. Trimming shortened V by 0 bases and J by 13 bases, and 9 bases separated the two germline ends. The CDR3 coding sequence is TGTGCCAGCAGCTTAGCGGAGGGCGGGCTGTTTTTT. Its protein is CASSLAEGGLFF. The full variable domain, rest sourced from reference TRBV7-6 and TRBJ2-2, is GAGVSQSPRYKVTKRGQDVALRCDPISGHVSLYWYRQALGQGPEFLTYFNYEAQQDKSGLPNDRFSAERPEGSISTLTIQRTEQRDSAMYRCASSLAEGGLFFGEGSRLTVL.

The V gene is TRBV7-9, the J gene TRBJ2-7; D assignment may be TRBD1 or TRBD2 (5 bases each). The CDR3 covers 13 residues. Trimming pared 5 bases from V and 5 bases from J, leaving 13 bases between. Germline assignment: CDR1 SEHNR and CDR2 FQNEAQ (reference sequence). The DNA of the CDR3 is TGTGCCAGCAGCCTCGGGACCCAAGACGAGCAGTACTTC. Translating it yields CASSLGTQDEQYF.

This chain links TRBV6-6 with TRBJ2-3; D is perhaps TRBD1 (6 bases). Germline V gene data show CDR1 as MNHNY and CDR2 as SVGAGI (reference sequence). The V end was cut by 0 bases, the J end by 5 bases, with 15 bases between. This CDR3 has 16 amino acids. As DNA, the CDR3 is TGTGCCAGCAGTTACTCAGGGACAACGGAAGGAGATACGCAGTATTTT. It codes for CASSYSGTTEGDTQYF.

A single count supports this clone. V usage is TRBV5-6 and J usage is TRBJ2-7; no reliable D call. The germline V gene has CDR1 SGHDT and CDR2 YYEEEE. Trimming cost V 1 base and J 1 base, with 6 bases left between them. The CDR3 covers 13 residues. The CDR3 DNA reads as TGTGCCAGCAGCTTGACTTGGTCCTACGAGCAGTACTTC. Translation gives CASSLTWSYEQYF.

The V gene is TRBV27, the J gene TRBJ2-7, with TRBD2 matching over 7 bases. Germline-derived CDR1 and CDR2 are MNHEY and SMNVEV (reference sequence). The CDR3 sequence is 16 residues long. Unmatched junction bases numbered 8, after V lost 3 bases and J lost 0 bases. The CDR3 here is CASSLYSGASSYEQYF. The CDR3 DNA reads as TGTGCCAGCAGTTTGTACAGCGGGGCATCCTCCTACGAGCAGTACTTC.

The gene calls are TRBV5-4 and TRBJ1-2; tentatively, D is TRBD1 (6 bases). Germline V gene sequence: CDR1 SGHNT, CDR2 YYREEE (reference sequence). Deletions cut 0 bases from V and 8 bases from J, with 11 bases between. The CDR3 runs to 13 residues. CDR3 region: CASSLAGGPGYTF. As DNA, the CDR3 is TGTGCCAGCAGCTTGGCCGGGGGCCCCGGCTACACCTTC.

The chain employs TRBV6-5 and TRBJ1-4; D is unclear. Trimming took off 3 bases at V and 5 bases at J, with 10 bases between the two ends. This CDR3 has 14 amino acids. CDR1 and CDR2 from the germline V gene are MNHEY and SVGAGI. The CDR3 loop reads CASSYFMGNEKLFF. CDR3 sequence (DNA): TGTGCCAGCAGTTATTTTATGGGGAATGAAAAACTGTTTTTT.

A note on this clone: This specimen includes other DNA sequences encoding the same CDR3. The J gene is TRBJ2-7, the V gene TRBV5-6, with TRBD1 identical over 10 bases. The V gene end was trimmed by 4 bases and the J gene end by 3 bases; junction bases not matched to a gene: 4. Germline V CDR1 and CDR2: SGHDT, YYEEEE. This CDR3 has 14 amino acids. The CDR3 sequence: CASSTGQGIYEQYF. CDR3 nucleotides: TGTGCCAGCAGCACGGGACAGGGGATCTACGAGCAGTACTTC. Supplemented by reference TRBV5-6 and TRBJ2-7, the full variable domain reads DAGVTQSPTHLIKTRGQQVTLRCSPKSGHDTVSWYQQALGQGPQFIFQYYEEEERQRGNFPDRFSGHQFPNYSSELNVNALLLGDSALYLCASSTGQGIYEQYFGPGTRLTVT.

The chain is built from TRBV7-8 and TRBJ1-1, with D hard to call. CDR1 SGHVS and CDR2 FQNEAQ come from the germline V gene. CDR3 length: 14 residues. V lost 2 bases and J lost 0, with 7 bases in between. Written as DNA, the CDR3 is TGTGCCAGCAGCTTAAGGATCGTGAACACTGAAGCTTTCTTT. Protein sequence: CASSLRIVNTEAFF.

Comment on this clone: This sample also contains other DNA sequences that code for the same CDR3. The V gene is TRBV27, the J gene TRBJ2-5; 9 bases align to TRBD1. Trimming at V came to 5 bases and at J to 1 base, leaving 2 bases not matched to a gene. The CDR3 is made up of 14 amino acids. Germline CDR1 reads MNHEY; CDR2 reads SMNVEV (reference sequence). CDR3 loop: CASSDRGFQETQYF. CDR3 DNA sequence: TGTGCCAGCAGTGACAGGGGGTTCCAAGAGACCCAGTACTTC.

Regarding this clone: This same CDR3 is encoded by further DNA sequences in the sample. The chain couples TRBV7-6 to TRBJ1-5, with TRBD1 as a possible D gene (5 bases). The germline V gene has CDR1 SGHVS and CDR2 FNYEAQ. V shed 1 base and J shed 5 bases, with 6 bases lying between them. CDR3 length equals 13 residues. DNA of the CDR3: TGTGCCAGCAGCTTAGGGGGACATCAGCCCCAGCATTTT. This sequence encodes CASSLGGHQPQHF. The variable domain in full, completed from reference TRBV7-6 and TRBJ1-5, reads GAGVSQSPRYKVTKRGQDVALRCDPISGHVSLYWYRQALGQGPEFLTYFNYEAQQDKSGLPNDRFSAERPEGSISTLTIQRTEQRDSAMYRCASSLGGHQPQHFGDGTRLSIL.

The chain uses TRBV4-1 and TRBJ2-1, with 8 bases matching TRBD1. Losses at the gene ends were 3 bases for V and 10 bases for J; bases not matched to a gene: 8. CDR3 size: 14 residues. Germline V gene data show CDR1 as MGHRA and CDR2 as YSYEKL. CDR3 DNA sequence: TGCGCCAGCAGCCAGAGACAGGGGTCGGGCGAGCAGTTCTTC. Its protein product is CASSQRQGSGEQFF.

This clone occurred once. The CDR3 DNA is TGTGCCAGTAGTTCCCGGGACCCGCTCGAGCAGTACTTC. Translating it yields CASSSRDPLEQYF. This chain uses TRBV19 with TRBJ2-7, with D perhaps being TRBD1 or TRBD2 (5 bases each). Germline V gene sequence: CDR1 LNHDA, CDR2 SQIVND (reference sequence). This CDR3 contains 13 residues. The V and J ends lost 5 bases and 6 bases respectively, with 14 bases between them.

The chain links TRBV11-2 to TRBJ2-7; the D gene is possibly TRBD1 (6 bases). CDR3 length equals 13 residues. The germline gives CDR1 SGHAT, CDR2 FQNNGV. The germline V and J ends were trimmed by 5 bases and 5 bases, with 13 bases remaining between them. In DNA form, the CDR3 reads TGTGCCAGCAGCGTCCAGGGGCGTGACGAGCAGTACTTC. This sequence encodes CASSVQGRDEQYF.

This rearrangement joins TRBV27 to TRBJ2-1; D call uncertain. V was trimmed by 1 base and J by 3 bases, leaving 7 bases between them. CDR3 length equals 14 residues. Per germline, CDR1 MNHEY and CDR2 SMNVEV (reference sequence). The CDR3, as DNA: TGTGCCAGCAGTTTATTAGGGAACTACAATGAGCAGTTCTTC. As protein: CASSLLGNYNEQFF.

This sequence joins TRBV7-8 and TRBJ1-1, with D unclear. V lost 2 bases and J lost 4, with 8 bases in between. CDR1 is SGHVS and CDR2 is FQNEAQ in the germline V gene. CDR3 length: 13 amino acids. CDR3 amino acids: CASSLLWGTEAFF. DNA for the CDR3: TGTGCCAGCAGCTTACTGTGGGGCACTGAAGCTTTCTTT.

This chain uses TRBV7-9 with TRBJ1-1, with 9 bases aligning to TRBD1. The CDR3 has 15 amino acids. The J segment lost 3 bases and the V segment lost 4 bases, leaving 6 bases of the junction unmatched. CDR1 and CDR2 from the germline V gene are SEHNR and FQNEAQ (reference sequence). CDR3 region: CASSSTGGLDTEAFF. CDR3 nucleotide sequence: TGTGCCAGCAGCTCGACAGGGGGTCTGGACACTGAAGCTTTCTTT.

V and J are TRBV6-6 and TRBJ2-5; 7 nucleotides agree with TRBD2. CDR1 is MNHNY, CDR2 SVGAGI, per germline (reference sequence). J lost 5 bases, V lost 7 bases, and 13 bases had no gene match. The CDR3 is made up of 15 amino acids. Here the CDR3 reads CASTTLSGGSETQYF. CDR3 nucleotide sequence: TGTGCCAGCACCACGCTATCGGGGGGATCGGAGACCCAGTACTTC.

The chain combines TRBV12-1 with TRBJ2-7; the D call in the table, TRBD1, was not verified against the DNA. TRBV12-1 is given as a pseudogene. The CDR3 consists of 14 residues. CDR3 residues: CASSFGTLSYEQYF. The DNA for the CDR3 is TGTGCCAGCAGCTTTGGGACATTAAGCTACGAGCAGTACTTC.

The chain recombines TRBV4-3 with TRBJ2-3; 8 nucleotides align to TRBD2. This CDR3 has 17 residues. The ends lost 0 bases at V and 1 base at J; junction bases unmatched: 6. Germline values: CDR1 LGHNA, CDR2 YSLEER. The DNA of the CDR3 is TGCGCCAGCAGCCAAGATCACTTGCGGGAGGGCACAGATACGCAGTATTTT. Translated, it gives CASSQDHLREGTDTQYF.